The T cell receptor (beta chain) under discussion was sequenced for a study of blood T cells in healthy people across ages. The use of a sample-barcoded 5' primer and a J-beta primer mix characterized a second PCR of about 7 to 12 cycles. Each cDNA molecule was tagged by a template-switch adaptor with 12 random nucleotides. In TCRdb, the 5' RACE reads were re-called with MiXCR into one record per CDR3 protein. There are 600,000 to 1,000,000 distinct CDR3 sequences in the sample; 58% occur only once, and about 20% lies in the top ten. In the case of this clonotype: Its antigen is not known.

The individuals who served as donors were healthy Caucasians living in Russia, aged roughly 6 to 95. This CDR3 is built from 14 residues. With 3 bases removed from V and 12 bases from J, the gap between germline ends came to 18 bases. The V gene's germline CDR1 is SGHAT and CDR2 FQNNGV. Study-wide results and limits: It was held that diversity estimates obtained from one million T cells represented underestimates.

This clonotype was sampled from a man between 25 and 39 years old in good health. This chain links TRBV11-2 with TRBJ2-1; D is undetermined. Sequencing was performed on blood. CDR3: CASSFLQRGDGQFF. In DNA, the CDR3 is TGTGCCAGCAGCTTTCTTCAGCGAGGAGATGGGCAGTTCTTC.